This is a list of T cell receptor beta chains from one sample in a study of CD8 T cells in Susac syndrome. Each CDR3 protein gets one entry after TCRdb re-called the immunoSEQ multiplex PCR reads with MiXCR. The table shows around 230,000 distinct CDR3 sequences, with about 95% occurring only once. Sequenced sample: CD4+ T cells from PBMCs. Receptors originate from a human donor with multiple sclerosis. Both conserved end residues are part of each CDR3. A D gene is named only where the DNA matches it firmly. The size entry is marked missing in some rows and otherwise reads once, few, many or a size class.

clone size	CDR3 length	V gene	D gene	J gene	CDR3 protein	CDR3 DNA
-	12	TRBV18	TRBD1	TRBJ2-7	CASSPQGDEQYF	TGTGCCAGCTCACCGCAGGGGGATGAGCAGTACTTC
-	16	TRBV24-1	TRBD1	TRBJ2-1	CATSDSRDRVYNEQFF	TGTGCCACCAGTGATTCCCGGGACAGGGTTTACAATGAGCAGTTCTTC
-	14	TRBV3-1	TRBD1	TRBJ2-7	CASSQAGGANEQYF	TGTGCCAGCAGCCAAGCAGGGGGCGCGAACGAGCAGTACTTC
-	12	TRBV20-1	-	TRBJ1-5	CSASKLGQPQHF	TGCAGTGCTAGTAAGCTGGGCCAGCCCCAGCATTTT
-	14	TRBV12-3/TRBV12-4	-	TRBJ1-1	CASSRNRARTEAFF	TGTGCCAGCAGCCGGAACAGGGCCCGCACTGAAGCTTTCTTT
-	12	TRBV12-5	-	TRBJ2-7	CASGLVSYEQYF	TGTGCTAGTGGTTTGGTCTCCTACGAGCAGTACTTC
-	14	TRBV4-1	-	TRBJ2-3	CASSLVPGTDTQYF	TGCGCCAGCAGCCTAGTTCCGGGGACAGATACGCAGTATTTT
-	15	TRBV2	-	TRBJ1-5	CASSEDSYSNQPQHF	TGTGCCAGCAGTGAAGACAGTTATAGCAATCAGCCCCAGCATTTT
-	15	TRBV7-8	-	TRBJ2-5	CASSLGDHPQETQYF	TGTGCCAGCAGCTTGGGGGACCATCCTCAAGAGACCCAGTACTTC
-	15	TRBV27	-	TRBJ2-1	CASSFSSVSYNEQFF	TGTGCCAGCAGTTTCTCCAGCGTTAGCTACAATGAGCAGTTCTTC
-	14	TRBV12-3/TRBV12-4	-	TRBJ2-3	CASSSGMGVDTQYF	TGTGCCAGCAGTTCCGGGATGGGGGTAGATACGCAGTATTTT
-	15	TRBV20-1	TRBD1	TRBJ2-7	CSASPGTGTGPEQYF	TGCAGTGCTAGCCCAGGGACCGGGACAGGGCCCGAGCAGTACTTC
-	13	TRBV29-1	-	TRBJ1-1	CSVGGTLNTEAFF	TGCAGCGTGGGGGGCACTTTGAACACTGAAGCTTTCTTT
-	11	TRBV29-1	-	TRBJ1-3	CSGTVENTIYF	TGCAGCGGTACAGTGGAAAACACCATATATTTT
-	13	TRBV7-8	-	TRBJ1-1	CASSVQASRGAFF	TGTGCCAGCAGCGTACAGGCCTCTCGAGGAGCTTTCTTT
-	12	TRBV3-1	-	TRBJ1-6	CASSQDEATLHF	TGTGCCAGCAGCCAAGATGAGGCCACCCTCCACTTT
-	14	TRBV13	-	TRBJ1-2	CASSLGSIDYGYTF	TGTGCCAGCAGCTTAGGCTCGATCGACTATGGCTACACCTTC
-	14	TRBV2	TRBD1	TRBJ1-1	CASRGTGLFPEAFF	TGTGCCAGCAGGGGGACAGGGCTTTTCCCTGAAGCTTTCTTT
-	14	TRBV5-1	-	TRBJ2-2	CASSFPQNTGELFF	TGCGCCAGCAGCTTCCCCCAGAACACCGGGGAGCTGTTTTTT
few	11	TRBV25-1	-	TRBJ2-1	CASSRRNEQFF	TGTGCCAGCAGTCGACGTAATGAGCAGTTCTTC
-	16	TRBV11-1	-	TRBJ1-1	CASSLRVPGAGTEAFF	TGTGCCAGCAGCTTAAGGGTCCCGGGGGCAGGCACTGAAGCTTTCTTT
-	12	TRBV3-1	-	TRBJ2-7	CASSQVGYEQYF	TGTGCCAGCAGCCAAGTGGGGTACGAGCAGTACTTC
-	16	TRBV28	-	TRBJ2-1	CASESRQARSYNEQFF	TGTGCCAGCGAATCTCGACAGGCCCGTTCCTACAATGAGCAGTTCTTC
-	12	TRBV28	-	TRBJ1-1	CASTRLDTEAFF	TGTGCCAGCACCCGGTTAGACACTGAAGCTTTCTTT
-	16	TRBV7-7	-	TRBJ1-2	CASSLGGPAALDGYTF	TGTGCTAGCAGCTTAGGCGGGCCAGCTGCTCTGGATGGCTACACCTTC
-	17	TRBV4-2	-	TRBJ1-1	CASSPDSTATRGTEAFF	TGTGCCAGCAGTCCTGACTCGACAGCCACCCGGGGGACTGAAGCTTTCTTT
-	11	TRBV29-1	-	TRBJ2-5	CSVESGETQYF	TGCAGCGTTGAAAGTGGGGAGACCCAGTACTTC
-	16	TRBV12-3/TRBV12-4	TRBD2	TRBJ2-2	CASSRGGSSNTGELFF	TGTGCCAGCAGTCGGGGGGGCTCCTCGAACACCGGGGAGCTGTTTTTT
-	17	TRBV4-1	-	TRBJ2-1	CASSQDLAGHVYNEQFF	TGCGCCAGCAGCCAAGATCTGGCGGGGCATGTCTACAATGAGCAGTTCTTC
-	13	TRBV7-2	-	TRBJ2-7	CASSFGLKYEQYF	TGTGCCAGCAGCTTCGGACTGAAATACGAGCAGTACTTC